This T cell receptor (beta chain) was recorded in a study of blood T cell repertoires in COVID-19. The trim removed 0 bases at V and 4 bases at J, leaving 4 bases unmatched. This CDR3 contains 16 residues. Germline CDR1 and CDR2: MNHNS and SASEGT. Study processing details: Reference gene primers were amplified, and this amplification served to estimate nucleated cell counts. Clones were sequenced by immunoSEQ multiplex PCR, and TCRdb holds only the in-frame ones, with some missing. For V, J and clone size, that table is used; D and trimming come from the DNA. Counted here are about 170,000 clones, 88% occurring once; the ten biggest clones make up roughly 24%.

The TCR was taken from a man aged 60 to 75 with acute or convalescent COVID-19. Sequencing input: peripheral blood. The chain links TRBV6-1 to TRBJ1-2; 11 nucleotides line up with TRBD1. The CDR3 is CASSEASGTGGYGYTF. CDR3 in DNA: TGTGCCAGCAGTGAAGCGTCGGGGACAGGGGGCTATGGCTACACCTTC.